This TCR beta chain was profiled in a study of post-analysis software for immune sequencing data. Across the study: Relapsing-remitting, secondary progressive and progressive-relapsing courses of multiple sclerosis were included. The study, taken as a whole, reports: When patients were compared with controls, about five TRBV segments were more frequent, TRBV5-6, TRBV5-1 and TRBV20-1 among them. The authors found that F measure strongly co-clustered same-batch samples. For normalized Chao1 diversity, multiple sclerosis patients scored significantly lower than controls did.

Trimming stripped 7 bases from V and 11 bases from J, with 21 bases between. Germline V CDR1 and CDR2: MNHNY, SVGAGI (reference sequence). This CDR3 comprises 14 residues. Built from TCR beta cDNA, the libraries had unique molecular identifiers in them. A population of about 0.9 to 10 million T cells gave rise to about 500,000 cDNA molecules. Each CDR3 protein is one row after TCRdb ran MiXCR on the PCR reads. The sample comprises 750,000 to 950,000 distinct CDR3 sequences, roughly 50% of which are singletons, and approximately 4.4% rests with the top ten. Regarding this clonotype: What it recognizes is unknown.

Material: blood. The source is a girl between 10 and 17 years old with multiple sclerosis. V is TRBV6-6 and J is TRBJ1-5, with a tentative D call TRBD1 (5 bases). CDR3 in DNA: TGTGCCAGCACCCTAGCGGGAGGGGAAGAGACCCAGCATTTT. It translates to CASTLAGGEETQHF.